The 26 T cell receptor beta chains given below trace back to one sample, sequenced in a study of T cell responses to AZD1222 COVID-19 vaccine. Libraries were prepared by immunoSEQ multiplex PCR; TCRdb keeps only in-frame clonotypes and omits some of them. The table has about 140,000 clones, 80% to 95% seen once; the top ten hold about 5.5%. The sample in question was peripheral blood, obtained on day 0 of AZD1222 vaccination. These receptors originate from an adult in good health.

The V call is TRBV29-1, the J call TRBJ2-5; TRBD2 matches 7 bases. Germline values: CDR1 SQVTM, CDR2 ANQGSEA. V lost 7 bases, J lost 2 bases, and 10 bases stayed unmatched. This CDR3 region has 14 residues. CDR3 protein: CSARGSGYQETQYF. The CDR3 nucleotides read TGCAGCGCCCGGGGTAGCGGGTATCAAGAGACCCAGTACTTC.

This sequence joins TRBV12-2 and TRBJ2-1; the table's D call of TRBD2 was not tested on the DNA. TRBV12-2 is a recognized pseudogene. This CDR3 contains 21 residues. The CDR3 protein is CASRLGTDTVLAGEGYNEQFF. CDR3 bases: TGTGCAAGTCGCTTAGGAACGGACACAGTTTTAGCGGGAGAAGGGTACAATGAGCAGTTCTTC.

V is TRBV10-1 and J is TRBJ1-5, with D uncertain. Germline CDR1 reads WNHNN; CDR2 reads SYGVQD (reference sequence). V was cut by 2 bases and J by 1 base, with 21 bases left in between. The CDR3 is made up of 19 amino acids. The CDR3 sequence: CASSELQTSRRRSNQPQHF. In DNA, the CDR3 is TGCGCCAGCAGTGAGCTTCAGACCTCCAGGCGAAGGAGCAATCAGCCCCAGCATTTT.

This clone was seen a single time. This chain connects TRBV20-1 to TRBJ1-1, with D hard to call. Trimming left V 3 bases short and J 4 bases short, with 6 bases between. Germline V gene data show CDR1 as DFQATT and CDR2 as SNEGSKA (reference sequence). There are 11 residues in the CDR3. CDR3 sequence (DNA): TGCAGTGCTAGCGTTGGCACTGAAGCTTTCTTT. This encodes CSASVGTEAFF.

V gene TRBV24-1 combines with J gene TRBJ1-1, with a tentative D call TRBD1 (5 bases). CDR1 is KGHDR, CDR2 SFDVKD, per germline. There are 13 residues in the CDR3. Trimming removed 6 bases at V and 1 base at J, with 8 bases between. CDR3 coding DNA: TGTGCCACCAGTATGGACAAGAACACTGAAGCTTTCTTT. Protein product: CATSMDKNTEAFF.

V usage is TRBV29-1 and J usage is TRBJ1-1; 8 bases are a match to TRBD1. The length of the CDR3 is 13 residues. Germline-derived CDR1 and CDR2 are SQVTM and ANQGSEA. V trimming: 7 bases; J trimming: 4 bases; junction bases outside the gene matches: 8. CDR3 loop: CSETGTGRTEAFF. CDR3 coding DNA: TGCAGCGAGACCGGGACAGGACGCACTGAAGCTTTCTTT.

V and J are TRBV20-1 and TRBJ2-7, with D hard to call. There are 13 residues in the CDR3. Germline CDR1 reads DFQATT; CDR2 reads SNEGSKA (reference sequence). V dropped 3 bases and J dropped 1 base, with 10 bases sitting between them. The CDR3 sequence is CSASFPLSYEQYF. The CDR3 nucleotides are TGCAGTGCTAGTTTTCCGTTATCCTACGAGCAGTACTTC.

The chain links TRBV19 to TRBJ2-1; maybe TRBD2 (7 bases). Germline values: CDR1 LNHDA, CDR2 SQIVND (reference sequence). Trimming shortened V by 7 bases and J by 3 bases, and 19 bases separated the two germline ends. The CDR3 sequence is 16 residues long. The CDR3 DNA reads TGTGCCAGTAAGGGGGTTCGGGGGGAGCACTACAATGAGCAGTTCTTC. Translating it yields CASKGVRGEHYNEQFF.

The chain carries TRBV2 and TRBJ2-5, with D perhaps given as TRBD1 or TRBD2 (6 bases each). V dropped 7 bases and J dropped 2 bases, with 17 bases sitting between them. The CDR3 covers 15 residues. CDR1 SNHLY and CDR2 FYNNEI come from the germline V gene. CDR3 nucleotides: TGTGCCAGCAATTCCGGGGGCCCTACACAAGAGACCCAGTACTTC. Amino acids: CASNSGGPTQETQYF.

The chain couples TRBV10-3 to TRBJ2-1; D may be TRBD2 (6 bases). Trimming left V 3 bases short and J 6 bases short, with 15 bases between. The germline gives CDR1 ENHRY, CDR2 SYGVKD. This CDR3 contains 15 residues. The DNA for the CDR3 is TGTGCCATCAGTGAAGGCCCCGGGGGAATCAATGAGCAGTTCTTC. Translating gives CAISEGPGGINEQFF.

A single count supports this clone. The CDR3 nucleotides are TGTGCCAGCAGTTTAACAGCATTGGAGACCCAGTACTTC. This encodes CASSLTALETQYF. This sequence joins TRBV12-3 or TRBV12-4 and TRBJ2-5; D gene uncertain. The CDR3 consists of 13 residues. The V end was cut by 2 bases, the J end by 5 bases, with 9 bases between.

This sequence joins TRBV13 and TRBJ1-1; a possible D gene is TRBD1 (5 bases). Between the trimmed V and J ends, which lost 9 bases and 5 bases, there was a span of 13 bases. The germline V gene has CDR1 PRHDT and CDR2 FYEKMQ (reference sequence). CDR3 length: 12 residues. CDR3 in amino acids: CARSTGGTEAFF. The CDR3 coding sequence is TGTGCCAGATCCACGGGGGGGACTGAAGCTTTCTTT.

The rearrangement links TRBV30 to TRBJ1-1, with 9 bases lining up with TRBD1. The CDR3 consists of 14 residues. Germline V gene sequence: CDR1 GTSNPN, CDR2 SVGIG (reference sequence). V lost 5 bases and J lost 6; bases outside the gene matches: 10. The CDR3 loop reads CAWAPGQGGAEAFF. CDR3 nucleotides: TGTGCCTGGGCCCCGGGACAGGGAGGCGCTGAAGCTTTCTTT.

Of note for this clone: Other DNA sequences in the same sample also yield this CDR3. The CDR3 loop reads CASSPDSYEQYF. DNA for the CDR3: TGTGCCAGCAGTCCGGACAGTTACGAGCAGTACTTC. The rearrangement uses TRBV28 and TRBJ2-7, with D perhaps TRBD1 (6 bases). The CDR3 consists of 12 residues. In germline, CDR1 is MDHEN, CDR2 SYDVKM. The V and J ends lost 5 bases and 4 bases respectively, with 9 bases between them.

This chain uses TRBV12-3 or TRBV12-4 with TRBJ1-1, with D possibly matching TRBD1 (5 bases). CDR3 length: 10 residues. V shed 11 bases and J shed 3 bases, with 7 bases lying between them. The DNA of the CDR3 is TGTGCCTCGGGGGACACTGAAGCTTTCTTT. Protein sequence: CASGDTEAFF.

This sequence joins TRBV11-2 and TRBJ2-7, with TRBD2 identical over 13 bases. There are 16 residues in the CDR3. V trimming: 3 bases; J trimming: 0 bases; junction bases outside the gene matches: 2. Germline V gene sequence: CDR1 SGHAT, CDR2 FQNNGV. CDR3 nucleotides: TGTGCCAGCAGCTTCCGGACTAGCGGGGGCTCCTACGAGCAGTACTTC. Its translation: CASSFRTSGGSYEQYF. Using reference TRBV11-2 and TRBJ2-7 for the parts outside the CDR3, the full variable domain is EAGVAQSPRYKIIEKRQSVAFWCNPISGHATLYWYQQILGQGPKLLIQFQNNGVVDDSQLPKDRFSAERLKGVDSTLKIQPAKLEDSAVYLCASSFRTSGGSYEQYFGPGTRLTVT.

CDR3 sequence (DNA): TGTGCGCAGGGCAGGAAAAACATTCAGTACTTC. This gives the protein CAQGRKNIQYF. This chain connects TRBV21-1 to TRBJ2-4; no DNA check was done on the table's D call, TRBD1. TRBV21-1 is shown as a pseudogene. The CDR3 covers 11 residues.

The chain uses TRBV12-3 or TRBV12-4 and TRBJ1-5; D not resolved. This CDR3 is 13 amino acids long. Trimming cost V 1 base and J 4 bases, with 5 bases left between them. In DNA form, the CDR3 reads TGTGCCAGCAGTTTAGGCGTGAATCAGCCCCAGCATTTT. Encoded protein: CASSLGVNQPQHF.

This clone was observed a few times. The chain couples TRBV29-1 to TRBJ2-1; no clear D. V lost 6 bases and J 4 bases, leaving 16 bases between the germline ends. The CDR3 consists of 14 residues. Germline V lookup: CDR1 SQVTM, CDR2 ANQGSEA. CDR3 loop: CSVDGPTEYNEQFF. The CDR3 nucleotides read TGCAGCGTCGACGGACCAACCGAATACAATGAGCAGTTCTTC.

The chain joins TRBV27 to TRBJ1-2; D is uncertain. With 8 bases removed from V and 4 bases from J, the gap between germline ends came to 17 bases. Germline V gene lookup returns CDR1 MNHEY and CDR2 SMNVEV (reference sequence). The CDR3 extends over 14 amino acids. The CDR3 loop reads CASSPGGIGYGYTF. Here the CDR3 DNA reads TGTGCCAGCTCCCCAGGCGGGATAGGCTATGGCTACACCTTC.

The chain has TRBV10-3 and TRBJ1-2; TRBD1 matches at 7 bases. Germline CDR1 reads ENHRY; CDR2 reads SYGVKD. The J segment lost 3 bases and the V segment lost 9 bases, leaving 7 bases of the junction unmatched. The CDR3 totals 13 residues. The CDR3 here is CAISDRLYYGYTF. As DNA, the CDR3 is TGTGCCATTTCGGACAGGTTATACTATGGCTACACCTTC.

V and J are TRBV4-1 and TRBJ2-2; TRBD1 matches 7 bases. The V gene end was trimmed by 0 bases and the J gene end by 2 bases; junction bases not matched to a gene: 12. CDR1 MGHRA and CDR2 YSYEKL come from the germline V gene. This CDR3 is 19 amino acids long. CDR3 nucleotide sequence: TGCGCCAGCAGCCAAGATCTGTCGCGAGGGGGCAAAAACACCGGGGAGCTGTTTTTT. Protein sequence: CASSQDLSRGGKNTGELFF.

This sequence joins TRBV5-4 and TRBJ1-2; tentatively, D is TRBD1 (6 bases). This CDR3 spans 15 amino acids. The V end was cut by 5 bases, the J end by 4 bases, with 18 bases between. In germline, CDR1 is SGHNT, CDR2 YYREEE (reference sequence). As DNA, the CDR3 is TGTGCCAGCAGACCGCGAGGGGGGGAGGGCTATGGCTACACCTTC. It yields the protein CASRPRGGEGYGYTF.

The gene calls are TRBV5-1 and TRBJ1-4, with 9 bases aligning to TRBD1. J lost 8 bases, V lost 5 bases, and 7 bases had no gene match. CDR3 length equals 14 residues. CDR1 is SGHRS and CDR2 is YFSETQ in the germline V gene. The CDR3 nucleotides are TGCGCCAGCAGGCCACAGGGGGCGGAGGAAAAACTGTTTTTT. Residues: CASRPQGAEEKLFF.

This chain joins TRBV9 and TRBJ1-6, with D unclear. The CDR3 contains 14 residues. The germline CDR1 and CDR2 sequences are SGDLS and YYNGEE. Trimming removed 2 bases from V and 6 bases from J, with 9 bases in between. In DNA, the CDR3 is TGTGCCAGCAGCGTGAGTGCACTTAATTCACCCCTCCACTTT. Its protein product is CASSVSALNSPLHF.

The chain couples TRBV3-1 (or the pseudogene TRBV3-2) to TRBJ2-5, with D unresolved. Germline V gene lookup returns CDR1 LGHDT and CDR2 YNNKEL (reference sequence). This CDR3 has 11 amino acids. The V end lost 7 bases, the J end lost 5 bases, and 8 bases lay between the germline ends. CDR3 sequence (DNA): TGTGCCAGCACGGTCCGGGAGACCCAGTACTTC. Protein product: CASTVRETQYF.